These 19 T cell receptor beta chains were sequenced from one sample in a study of blood T cell repertoires in COVID-19. Libraries were prepared by immunoSEQ multiplex PCR; TCRdb keeps only in-frame clonotypes and omits some of them. The sample holds about 39,000 clones, roughly 92% seen once. Sequencing used peripheral blood. These receptors were taken from a man in his fifties with active COVID-19.

The chain is built from TRBV29-1 and TRBJ2-1, with TRBD2 identical over 9 bases. The trim removed 7 bases at V and 3 bases at J, leaving 7 bases unmatched. From germline, CDR1 is SQVTM and CDR2 ANQGSEA. This CDR3 contains 14 residues. The CDR3 bases are TGCAGCGGTAAGGGACTAGCTGGCTACAATGAGCAGTTCTTC. Protein product: CSGKGLAGYNEQFF.

The chain joins TRBV3-1 (or the pseudogene TRBV3-2) to TRBJ2-7; 13 bases agree with TRBD2. The CDR3 is 15 residues long. V trimming: 2 bases; J trimming: 5 bases; junction bases outside the gene matches: 3. Germline CDR1 is LGHDT and CDR2 is YNNKEL (reference sequence). The CDR3 is CASSQTGTSGNEQYF. As DNA, the CDR3 is TGTGCCAGCAGCCAAACCGGGACTAGCGGGAACGAGCAGTACTTC.

V is TRBV7-2 and J is TRBJ2-3; D uncertain. CDR3 length equals 15 residues. Trimming pared 2 bases from V and 0 bases from J, leaving 9 bases between. Germline V gene sequence: CDR1 SGHTA, CDR2 FQGNSA. Here the CDR3 DNA reads TGTGCCAGCAGCTTATTTGGCGGTAGCACAGATACGCAGTATTTT. Its translation is CASSLFGGSTDTQYF.

As DNA, the CDR3 is TGTGCCAGCAGCTTAGGGCAGGGGAACACTGAAGCTTTCTTT. It encodes CASSLGQGNTEAFF. The chain links TRBV7-2 to TRBJ1-1; the D gene is possibly TRBD1 (5 bases). Trimming left V 1 base short and J 1 base short, with 7 bases between. Germline V gene data show CDR1 as SGHTA and CDR2 as FQGNSA. This CDR3 is built from 14 residues.

V gene TRBV10-1 combines with J gene TRBJ2-2; maybe TRBD1 (5 bases). Germline V gene lookup returns CDR1 WNHNN and CDR2 SYGVQD (reference sequence). There are 12 residues in the CDR3. The V gene lost 5 bases and the J gene lost 13 bases, with 14 bases spanning the gap. CDR3 sequence reads: CASSPGQGMLFF. CDR3 nucleotide sequence: TGCGCCAGCAGTCCTGGGCAGGGAATGCTGTTTTTT.

The chain links TRBV23-1 to TRBJ2-6, with 7 bases aligning to TRBD1. TRBV23-1 is reported as an ORF; its role is uncertain. This CDR3 comprises 18 residues. With V trimmed by 0 bases and J by 1 base, 6 bases remained unmatched. CDR3 residues: CASSQSGQSKSGANVLTF. The CDR3, as DNA: TGCGCCAGCAGTCAATCGGGACAGAGCAAGTCTGGGGCCAACGTCCTGACTTTC.

The gene calls are TRBV7-3 and TRBJ1-1, with no clear D. The CDR3 is made up of 13 amino acids. Germline CDR1 is SGHTA and CDR2 is FQGTGA. Trimming took 5 bases from V and 3 from J, leaving 10 bases between them. The CDR3 is CASSTRRDTEAFF. CDR3 nucleotides: TGTGCCAGCAGCACCCGACGGGACACTGAAGCTTTCTTT.

This clone appeared once. The rearrangement uses TRBV9 and TRBJ1-4; 9 bases agree with TRBD1. Germline V gene lookup returns CDR1 SGDLS and CDR2 YYNGEE. The CDR3 sequence is 15 residues long. The ends lost 0 bases at V and 5 bases at J; junction bases unmatched: 2. Written as DNA, the CDR3 is TGTGCCAGCAGCGTAGGGGGACAGGGAAATGAAAAACTGTTTTTT. This translates into CASSVGGQGNEKLFF.

This clone was recorded only once. In DNA form, the CDR3 reads TGTGCCAGCAGCCAGGGGGACAGGGTAGCAGATACGCAGTATTTT. This sequence encodes CASSQGDRVADTQYF. The chain recombines TRBV27 with TRBJ2-3; 9 nucleotides match TRBD1. V trimming: 6 bases; J trimming: 4 bases; junction bases outside the gene matches: 8. Germline lookup yields CDR1 MNHEY and CDR2 SMNVEV (reference sequence). The CDR3 is 15 residues long.

This chain uses TRBV2 with TRBJ1-2, with 8 nucleotides matching TRBD1. CDR3 length: 15 amino acids. Per germline, CDR1 SNHLY and CDR2 FYNNEI. After removal of 1 base from V and 5 bases from J, the junction contained 6 bases not matched to a gene. CDR3 DNA sequence: TGTGCCAGCAGTGAAGAGCCCGGGACAGGTTATGGCTACACCTTC. Translation: CASSEEPGTGYGYTF.

By sample share, this clone is medium-sized. The chain carries TRBV7-3 and TRBJ2-1; possibly TRBD1 for D (6 bases). This CDR3 comprises 15 residues. Between the trimmed V and J ends, which lost 2 bases and 8 bases, there was a span of 16 bases. From germline, CDR1 is SGHTA and CDR2 FQGTGA. DNA for the CDR3: TGTGCCAGCAGCTTAGACAGGTCCCCAGGTTATGAGCAGTTCTTC. Translating it yields CASSLDRSPGYEQFF.

V and J are TRBV7-2 and TRBJ2-4; D is unclear. V lost 3 bases and J lost 0, with 6 bases in between. Germline V lookup: CDR1 SGHTA, CDR2 FQGNSA. The CDR3 covers 14 residues. CDR3 in DNA: TGTGCCAGCAGCTTGCAGATAGCCAAAAACATTCAGTACTTC. Its translation is CASSLQIAKNIQYF.

The V and J genes are TRBV30 and TRBJ2-2, with 10 bases identical to TRBD1. V shed 2 bases and J 5 bases; nucleotides not matched to a gene: 5. Germline loops: CDR1 GTSNPN, CDR2 SVGIG (reference sequence). This CDR3 region has 15 residues. The CDR3 DNA reads as TGTGCCTGGAGTCAGGGACAGGGGACGACCGGGGAGCTGTTTTTT. Translated, it gives CAWSQGQGTTGELFF.

V is TRBV13 and J is TRBJ2-1; 10 positions match TRBD1. There are 15 residues in the CDR3. Unmatched junction bases numbered 16, after V lost 5 bases and J lost 15 bases. Germline lookup yields CDR1 PRHDT and CDR2 FYEKMQ (reference sequence). The CDR3 bases are TGTGCCAGCAGCGCCAGCCACGGGGACAGGGGCCGGGCGTTCTTC. It translates to CASSASHGDRGRAFF.

This chain uses TRBV2 with TRBJ2-3; tentatively, D is TRBD1 (6 bases). Germline V gene data show CDR1 as SNHLY and CDR2 as FYNNEI. The CDR3 is 14 amino acids. With 5 bases removed from V and 2 bases from J, the gap between germline ends came to 11 bases. The CDR3 loop is CASSPDSFTDTQYF. The CDR3 DNA reads TGTGCCAGCAGTCCGGACAGTTTCACAGATACGCAGTATTTT.

The chain has TRBV15 and TRBJ1-5; a weak D match, TRBD1 (6 bases). Germline V gene sequence: CDR1 LNHNV, CDR2 YYDKDF (reference sequence). V was clipped by 2 bases and J by 5 bases, with 13 bases between them. This CDR3 has 15 amino acids. CDR3 loop: CATSRSGEVYQPQHF. The CDR3 DNA reads TGTGCCACCAGCAGATCAGGGGAAGTGTATCAGCCCCAGCATTTT.

This clone appeared a single time. The chain has TRBV9 and TRBJ2-2; 8 bases match TRBD1. The CDR3 consists of 15 residues. Looked up from germline, CDR1 is SGDLS and CDR2 is YYNGEE. Trimming removed 3 bases from V and 7 bases from J; junction bases left unmatched: 8. The CDR3 protein is CASSGGQGVGGELFF. The DNA of the CDR3 is TGTGCCAGCAGCGGAGGACAGGGAGTTGGCGGGGAGCTGTTTTTT.

This clone is a singleton in its sample. V and J are TRBV12-5 and TRBJ1-6; D may be TRBD1 (5 bases). The V and J ends lost 6 bases and 7 bases respectively, with 7 bases between them. The length of the CDR3 is 12 residues. CDR1 and CDR2 from the germline V gene are LGHNT and FRNRAP. The CDR3 is CASGAGNSPLHF. Here the CDR3 DNA reads TGTGCTAGTGGAGCAGGGAATTCACCCCTCCACTTT.

The chain couples TRBV12-3 or TRBV12-4 to TRBJ1-1, with a weak D call TRBD1 (6 bases). V shed 6 bases and J shed 5 bases, with 10 bases lying between them. The CDR3 covers 12 residues. For the CDR3, the DNA is TGTGCCAGCAGCAGGGGTGTAACTGAAGCTTTCTTT. Residues: CASSRGVTEAFF.